This TCR beta chain came from a study of blood T cell repertoires in COVID-19. Trimming pared 0 bases from V and 4 bases from J, leaving 12 bases between. There are 15 residues in the CDR3. CDR1 MNHEY and CDR2 SVGAGI come from the germline V gene. Sequencing used immunoSEQ multiplex PCR; TCRdb keeps in-frame clones, though not all of them. The sample has 85,000 to 110,000 clones; 87% are singletons. The V and J genes are TRBV6-5 and TRBJ1-2; the D gene is possibly TRBD1 (5 bases). This TCR was recovered from a man aged 50-60 years in a cohort sampled during active COVID-19. The sample consisted of peripheral blood. Here the CDR3 DNA reads TGTGCCAGCAGTTACTCGAAGCAGGGCGTCTATGGCTACACCTTC. Its protein product is CASSYSKQGVYGYTF.